One sample yielded the 4 T cell receptor beta chains listed below, sequenced in a study of Graves' ophthalmopathy and Graves' hyperthyroidism. The authors amplified TCR beta CDR3 regions from RNA transcripts. First-round RT-PCR employed HTBI primers, with a second-round multiplex PCR after it. TCRdb itself ran the multiplex PCR reads through MiXCR, one entry per CDR3 protein. The data hold nearly 400,000 distinct CDR3 sequences, with around 17% observed a single time. The sequencing input was peripheral blood. The receptors originated from a woman under 30 with Graves' ophthalmopathy.

This clonotype was seen at least ten times. Mismatch with germline at one junction end may stem from a read error. This sequence joins TRBV7-8 and TRBJ2-7; TRBD2 agrees at 12 bases. The CDR3 sequence is 14 residues long. Germline V gives CDR1 SGHVS, CDR2 FQNEAQ. As DNA, the CDR3 is TGTGCCAGCAGCTCCCTACTAGCGGGAGGCTTTTGGAACTTC. Translating it yields CASSSLLAGGFWNF.

This clonotype was counted many times. V and J are TRBV12-3 or TRBV12-4 and TRBJ2-2, with D possibly being TRBD1 (5 bases). V lost 3 bases and J 0 bases, leaving 11 bases between the germline ends. The CDR3 covers 16 residues. CDR3 DNA: TGTGCCAGCAGTTTGGGCAGGGCATCGAACACCGGGGAGCTGTTTTTT. As protein: CASSLGRASNTGELFF.

This clonotype came up many times. The chain carries TRBV5-6 and TRBJ2-7; D tentatively fits TRBD1 or TRBD2 (5 bases each). The V gene lost 2 bases and the J gene lost 5 bases, with 8 bases spanning the gap. The CDR3 length is 12 residues. Germline V lookup: CDR1 SGHDT, CDR2 YYEEEE. The CDR3 here is CASSLMGDEQYF. The CDR3 DNA sequence: TGTGCCAGCAGCTTAATGGGGGACGAGCAGTACTTC.

This clonotype was counted many times. The chain is built from TRBV6-2 or TRBV6-3 and TRBJ1-5, with no clear D. CDR1 and CDR2 from the germline V gene are MNHEY and SVGEGT. V lost 6 bases and J 0 bases, leaving 12 bases between the germline ends. The CDR3 has 15 amino acids. CDR3 bases: TGTGCCAGCAGACTTCGGGGAGATAGCAATCAGCCCCAGCATTTT. It specifies CASRLRGDSNQPQHF.